A single sample is the source of the 21 T cell receptor beta chains below, sequenced in a study of T-cell reconstitution after alpha-beta-depleted transplantation in children. Preparation of the TCRbeta library used unique molecular identifiers. TCRdb analysed the PCR reads with MiXCR anew, one entry per CDR3 protein. The table includes roughly 250,000 distinct CDR3 sequences, approximately 8.9% detected once. Source: PBMCs, mostly from graft donor cells, taken 180 days after TCRalphabeta/CD19-depleted stem cell transplant. The receptors were gathered from a male patient aged 10-17 years who had a stem cell transplant for acute lymphoblastic leukemia, so the T cells may come from the graft donor.

This clonotype appeared many times. CDR3 amino acids: CASSLEWSQPQHF. CDR3 bases: TGTGCCAGCAGCTTGGAGTGGAGTCAGCCCCAGCATTTT. The chain is built from TRBV5-8 and TRBJ1-5; D call uncertain. The CDR3 length is 13 residues. Germline CDR1 reads SGHTS; CDR2 reads YDEGEE. V lost 0 bases and J lost 6, with 7 bases in between.

The chain uses TRBV7-6 and TRBJ2-5; perhaps D is TRBD1 or TRBD2 (6 bases each). The V end lost 1 base, the J end lost 1 base, and 19 bases lay between the germline ends. The germline V gene has CDR1 SGHVS and CDR2 FNYEAQ. This CDR3 is 18 amino acids long. The CDR3 nucleotides are TGTGCCAGCAGCTTAGAGGACCGGGGGCAGGCTCGCCAAGAGACCCAGTACTTC. This gives the protein CASSLEDRGQARQETQYF. The full variable domain, rest sourced from reference TRBV7-6 and TRBJ2-5, is GAGVSQSPRYKVTKRGQDVALRCDPISGHVSLYWYRQALGQGPEFLTYFNYEAQQDKSGLPNDRFSAERPEGSISTLTIQRTEQRDSAMYRCASSLEDRGQARQETQYFGPGTRLLVL.

Many counts were recorded for this clonotype. CDR3 sequence: CASSLTGNQPQHF. The CDR3, as DNA: TGTGCCAGCAGCTTAACCGGAAATCAGCCCCAGCATTTT. This chain connects TRBV7-2 to TRBJ1-5; no definite D call. This CDR3 has 13 amino acids. The V gene lost 2 bases and the J gene lost 4 bases, with 6 bases spanning the gap. CDR1 is SGHTA, CDR2 FQGNSA, per germline.

This clonotype occurred many times. The CDR3 region has the DNA TGTGCCAGCAGCTTGGAGCCTAGCGGGAGGGTTTCCTACGAGCAGTACTTC. It translates to CASSLEPSGRVSYEQYF. The chain employs TRBV5-6 and TRBJ2-7; 12 nucleotides agree with TRBD2. Trimming took 0 bases from V and 1 from J; bases not matched to a gene: 5. There are 17 residues in the CDR3. Per the germline V gene, CDR1 is SGHDT and CDR2 is YYEEEE.

This clonotype was recorded many times. The gene calls are TRBV7-9 and TRBJ2-1; tentative D call: TRBD1 (6 bases). The length of the CDR3 is 13 residues. From germline, CDR1 is SEHNR and CDR2 FQNEAQ (reference sequence). V lost 3 bases and J 9 bases, leaving 12 bases between the germline ends. CDR3 coding DNA: TGTGCCAGCAGCTTCCAGGGGCAGGGTGAGCAGTTCTTC. Translated, it gives CASSFQGQGEQFF.

This clonotype occurred many times. The rearrangement links TRBV9 to TRBJ2-2; tentatively, D is TRBD1 (5 bases). Deletions cut 3 bases from V and 4 bases from J, with 13 bases between. Germline V gene sequence: CDR1 SGDLS, CDR2 YYNGEE. The CDR3 is 15 residues long. The CDR3 spells CASSASGHFTGELFF. DNA of the CDR3: TGTGCCAGCAGCGCCTCAGGACACTTCACCGGGGAGCTGTTTTTT.

This clonotype was counted at least ten times. This rearrangement joins TRBV11-2 to TRBJ1-1; tentatively, D is TRBD1 (5 bases). The CDR3 is made up of 13 amino acids. Germline CDR1 SGHAT, CDR2 FQNNGV. V lost 1 base and J 7 bases, leaving 10 bases between the germline ends. The CDR3 spells CASSLVGRSEAFF. CDR3 coding DNA: TGTGCCAGCAGCTTAGTGGGGCGGAGTGAAGCTTTCTTT.

This clonotype was picked up many times. The V and J genes are TRBV27 and TRBJ1-2; the match to TRBD1 covers 9 bases. V was clipped by 6 bases and J by 5 bases; unmatched bases: 10. The CDR3 is made up of 15 amino acids. Looked up from germline, CDR1 is MNHEY and CDR2 is SMNVEV (reference sequence). The CDR3 nucleotides read TGTGCCAGCAGCCCAACCGGGACAGGGAGGTATGGCTACACCTTC. This translates into CASSPTGTGRYGYTF.

This clonotype was found many times. The J gene is TRBJ1-1, the V gene TRBV4-3; D perhaps matches TRBD1 (5 bases). Germline V lookup: CDR1 LGHNA, CDR2 YSLEER. V was trimmed by 0 bases and J by 2 bases, leaving 7 bases between them. CDR3 length equals 14 residues. Here the CDR3 DNA reads TGCGCCAGCAGCCAAGAAGACAGTAACACTGAAGCTTTCTTT. Translated, it gives CASSQEDSNTEAFF.

This clonotype was counted at least ten times. V usage is TRBV6-1 and J usage is TRBJ2-1; tentatively, D is TRBD1 (6 bases). The V and J ends lost 3 bases and 0 bases respectively, with 9 bases between them. This CDR3 contains 15 residues. Germline CDR1 MNHNS, CDR2 SASEGT. Here the CDR3 reads CASSDRGSSYNEQFF. Written as DNA, the CDR3 is TGTGCCAGCAGTGATAGGGGGAGCTCCTACAATGAGCAGTTCTTC.

This clonotype was seen many times. This chain's CDR3 is CAIKGSYYEQYF. The CDR3 nucleotides are TGTGCCATCAAGGGCAGCTATTACGAGCAGTACTTC. This sequence joins TRBV10-3 and TRBJ2-7, with D hard to call. Trimming pared 7 bases from V and 4 bases from J, leaving 11 bases between. The germline V gene encodes CDR1 ENHRY and CDR2 SYGVKD. The CDR3 has 12 residues.

Many counts were recorded for this clonotype. The chain joins TRBV25-1 to TRBJ2-5, with D possibly TRBD2 on 5 matching bases. The CDR3 is made up of 14 amino acids. V was clipped by 0 bases and J by 5 bases, with 10 bases between them. Germline-derived CDR1 and CDR2 are MGHDK and SYGVNS. This CDR3 is CASSEYEGVETQYF. The DNA for the CDR3 is TGTGCCAGCAGTGAATATGAGGGCGTCGAGACCCAGTACTTC.

This clonotype showed up many times. V usage is TRBV12-3 or TRBV12-4 and J usage is TRBJ2-7, with a tentative D call TRBD2 (5 bases). The CDR3 runs 14 residues. V gave up 3 bases and J gave up 0 bases, with 9 bases separating them. The CDR3, as DNA: TGTGCCAGCAGTTTTTCGAGGGTCTCCTACGAGCAGTACTTC. It codes for CASSFSRVSYEQYF.

This clonotype was seen many times. The V gene is TRBV10-2, the J gene TRBJ2-3, with D perhaps TRBD2 (7 bases). The CDR3 has 15 amino acids. V was cut by 3 bases and J by 5 bases, with 15 bases left in between. In germline, CDR1 is WSHSY, CDR2 SAAADI. Written as DNA, the CDR3 is TGCGCCAGCAGTGAAATGGCGGGGGCTGGAGATACGCAGTATTTT. Translating gives CASSEMAGAGDTQYF.

This clonotype has a handful of counts. This sequence joins TRBV28 and TRBJ2-5; D ambiguous. Germline lookup yields CDR1 MDHEN and CDR2 SYDVKM. Deletions cut 4 bases from V and 5 bases from J, with 11 bases between. The CDR3 runs 13 residues. The CDR3 spells CASSSRVWETQYF. The CDR3 region has the DNA TGTGCCAGCAGTTCTAGGGTATGGGAGACCCAGTACTTC.

This clonotype came up many times. The V and J genes are TRBV7-6 and TRBJ2-3; 10 positions match TRBD1. J was trimmed by 3 bases and V by 5 bases; bases with no gene match: 11. In germline, CDR1 is SGHVS, CDR2 FNYEAQ. This CDR3 contains 17 residues. The chain's CDR3 is CASSPTIRTGGTDTQYF. For the CDR3, the DNA is TGTGCCAGCAGCCCTACCATTCGGACAGGGGGGACAGATACGCAGTATTTT.

At least ten counts were recorded for this clonotype. CDR3 sequence (DNA): TGTGCCAGCAGGGGACAGGGGGTCCAAGAGACCCAGTACTTC. This translates into CASRGQGVQETQYF. The J gene is TRBJ2-5, the V gene TRBV12-3 or TRBV12-4; 11 positions match TRBD1. Losses at the gene ends were 6 bases for V and 1 base for J; bases not matched to a gene: 1. The CDR3 totals 14 residues.

The sample holds many counts of this clonotype. The V call is TRBV20-1, the J call TRBJ2-5, with 7 bases lining up with TRBD2. Per germline, CDR1 DFQATT and CDR2 SNEGSKA (reference sequence). The CDR3 length is 14 residues. V lost 5 bases to trimming and J lost 4 bases; unmatched junction nucleotides: 10. CDR3 in DNA: TGCAGTGCTGGACTAGAGGGCTTCCCAGAGACCCAGTACTTC. Amino acids: CSAGLEGFPETQYF.

Remarks on this clonotype: A much larger clone differs from this one at a single base, so this may be a read error. This rearrangement joins TRBV10-1 to TRBJ2-7; D perhaps matches TRBD2 (7 bases). CDR1 is WNHNN and CDR2 is SYGVQD in the germline V gene (reference sequence). This CDR3 contains 16 residues. Trimming took 3 bases from V and 4 from J, leaving 19 bases between them. The CDR3 nucleotides read TGCGCCAGCAGTGACTCTCAGAGGGGGGGCTCATACGAGCAGTACTTC. Encoded protein: CASSDSQRGGSYEQYF.

Ten or more counts support this clonotype. This chain links TRBV6-5 with TRBJ1-2, with 9 bases that match TRBD1. From germline, CDR1 is MNHEY and CDR2 SVGAGI. The CDR3 consists of 16 residues. V lost 2 bases and J lost 3; bases outside the gene matches: 7. The CDR3 DNA reads TGTGCCAGCAGTTACGCCTGGGACAGGGCGGACTATGGCTACACCTTC. Amino acid sequence: CASSYAWDRADYGYTF.

This clonotype showed up just a few times. The chain is built from TRBV18 and TRBJ2-3; TRBD2 might be the D (6 bases). Trimming took off 2 bases at V and 4 bases at J, with 19 bases between the two ends. Germline CDR1 is KGHSH and CDR2 is LQKENI. There are 17 residues in the CDR3. CDR3 sequence: CASSPFGGATGADTQYF. In nucleotides, the CDR3 is TGTGCCAGCTCACCATTCGGCGGGGCTACCGGGGCAGATACGCAGTATTTT. The variable domain in full, completed from reference TRBV18 and TRBJ2-3, reads NAGVMQNPRHLVRRRGQEARLRCSPMKGHSHVYWYRQLPEEGLKFMVYLQKENIIDESGMPKERFSAEFPKEGPSILRIQQVVRGDSAAYFCASSPFGGATGADTQYFGPGTRLTVL.